The present entry profiles one T cell receptor beta chain with its context. It has no known antigen specificity. The record has no base qualities; no much larger clone is one base away. The data derive from a study of shared clonotypes between healthy human individuals (dated by TCRdb to between 2020 and 2021). General notes on the study: Three men and a couple of women, aged 18 to 49 years, made up the cohort. For each donor, CD4 naive and CD4 memory were each run on three plates, CD8 naive on two plates, and CD8 memory on one plate. To estimate repertoire size and how much clonotype sharing occurs between individuals, the study deeply sequenced the blood TCR repertoires of 5 or 6 healthy adults. Different laboratories and diverse techniques were used to prepare libraries and sequence TCR repertoires, to increase sequencing depth and limit assay-specific biases. Leukapheresis yielded between about 0.85 and 10 billion PBMCs per donor. The research as a whole found: The small number of donors limited the genetic and exposure-history diversity represented. Sampling was restricted to blood, and TCR repertoires in tissues likely differ from the TCR repertoires found in blood. Naive subsets generally had larger estimated clonotype richness than memory subsets did. Even with the large sequencing depth, rarefaction of the sorted-subset datasets indicated that sequencing was incomplete. When a handful of donors were compared, the shared fraction of clonotypes was about 5% for naive CD4, roughly 3.3% for naive CD8, 2.3% for memory CD4, and around 0.37% for memory CD8. Based on pairwise subsampling, the degree of clonotype sharing among donors was expected to be affected by sequencing depth. Clonotypes shared by all four sorted-subset donors showed higher generation probabilities than non-shared clonotypes.

Using the deep immunoSEQ assay, multiplex PCR amplified TCR CDR3 regions from genomic DNA. Extracted genomic DNA from each cell subset was spread evenly across all wells of several immunoSEQ 96-well plates, with each plate serving as a replicate. For sorted subsets, 150 to 250 ng genomic DNA, equal to tens of thousands of T cell genomes, was loaded into each replicate PCR. The purified libraries were quantified using a Qubit 3.0 fluorometer, sized with a Bioanalyzer 2100, and then quantified again using the KAPA Library Quantification kit. Every immunoSEQ 96-well plate was sequenced on a separate single-read 150-cycle Illumina NextSeq 550 flow cell. Under the source paper's analysis protocol: Because the immunoSEQ output held only junctional sequences and lacked quality scores, the filtering could not match the filtering applied to full-length reads. To assign V/J genes and CDR3, sequences were annotated using PyIR, a Python wrapper for IgBLAST v1.9, with IMGT germline references. Any read was removed if the V/J assignment was weak (E-value above 1e-6), the CDR3 was missing, or the read contained stop codons, out-of-frame junctions, or ambiguous translated residues. V3J clonotypes were defined as sequences sharing the same inferred V gene, J gene, and CDR3 amino acid sequence. Percentage overlap between repertoires was computed as shared unique clonotypes divided by the size of the smaller repertoire. Richness of each repertoire was evaluated using RTK rarefaction, the Chao1 estimator, and Recon v2.1 estimates of unobserved clonotypes. Generation probabilities for all TCRbeta clonotypes obtained by the gDNA method from a few donors were computed using OLGA. In TCRdb, the immuneACCESS table is reduced to in-frame sequences with V and J assigned. These tables do not hold every clone; where another copy was compared, an unresolved V gene accounts for under half, and the others remain unexplained. The V and J calls and the clone size are those of that table, but D and trimming were determined from the DNA. This sample has some 650,000 clones in its table, and around 97% of those were observed once. Of the sample, about 0.06% is held by the ten largest clones.

Healthy HIV-negative adults with no recently reported acute infections or vaccinations were included as donors. Only Caucasian adults living in Nashville, Tennessee, USA were represented among the donors. Magnetic negative selection was used to enrich CD4+ T cells, after which naive cells were positively selected on CD45RA and the negative fraction became the memory subset. Blood was obtained by leukapheresis, after which PBMCs were separated by Ficoll-Histopaque density gradient centrifugation and cryopreserved in liquid nitrogen vapor phase. Analytical flow cytometry was used to check the purity and quantity of each magnetically sorted T cell population. Each sorted fraction had its genomic DNA isolated and then quantified by UV absorbance on a Nanodrop 2000c. In the germline V gene, CDR1 corresponds to MDHEN and CDR2 to SYDVKM. Trimming accounts for 8 bases at V and 3 bases at J, while the number of junction bases matched to no gene is 9. The CDR3, cysteine through phenylalanine, is 15 amino acids long. Here the CDR3 DNA is all that survives: 45 bases in frame from base 1.

The sequenced sample consisted of naive CD4+ T cells sorted from blood. Interpreted using the paper, the cell subset or site label stands for: CD45RA+ positively selected. Rearrangement joined TRBV28 to TRBJ1-5; 8 central bases correspond to TRBD1. The sequence was collected from a woman aged 25-40 years in good health. This receptor has the CDR3 CASLRGPSFNQPQHF. The bases are TGTGCCAGCCTCAGGGGGCCTTCGTTCAATCAGCCCCAGCATTTT.